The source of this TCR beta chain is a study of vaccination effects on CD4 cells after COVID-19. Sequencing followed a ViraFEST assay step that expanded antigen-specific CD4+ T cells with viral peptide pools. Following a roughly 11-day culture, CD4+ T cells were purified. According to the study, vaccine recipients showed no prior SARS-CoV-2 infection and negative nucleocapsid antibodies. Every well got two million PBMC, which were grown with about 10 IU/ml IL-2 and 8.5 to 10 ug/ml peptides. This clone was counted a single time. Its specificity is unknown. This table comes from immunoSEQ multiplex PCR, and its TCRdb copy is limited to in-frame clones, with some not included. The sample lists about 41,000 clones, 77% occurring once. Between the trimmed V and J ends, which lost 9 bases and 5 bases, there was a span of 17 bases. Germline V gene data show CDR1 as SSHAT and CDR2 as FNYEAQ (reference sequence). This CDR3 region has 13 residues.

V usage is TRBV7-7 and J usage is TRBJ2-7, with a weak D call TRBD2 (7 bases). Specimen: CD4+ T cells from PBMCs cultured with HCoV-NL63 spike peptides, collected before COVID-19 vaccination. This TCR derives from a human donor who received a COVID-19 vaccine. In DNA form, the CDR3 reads TGTGCCAGGGGGGGGGCACCTTCGGACGAGCAGTACGTC. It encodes CARGGAPSDEQYV.